This T cell receptor (beta chain) was identified during a study of memory CD4+ T cells and cytomegalovirus serostatus. Study-wide background: Of the healthy Belgian adults, fewer than 10 were CMV seropositive and fewer than 30 seronegative. General study points: Each of approximately 63 CMV-associated TCRbeta sequences occurred in one to five individuals. Suggested: most of the CMV-linked TCR signature lies in CD4+ memory cells.

The sort gate was single viable CD3+CD4+CD8-CD45RO+ cells for memory CD4+ T cells. To note about this clone: Its specificity is unknown.

The CDR3 consists of 14 residues. The ends were cut back, 4 bases at V and 3 bases at J, with 14 bases in the middle. The V gene's germline CDR1 is SGHRS and CDR2 YFSETQ. The method was immunoSEQ multiplex PCR; TCRdb's version includes in-frame clones alone and lacks a portion of them. Seen here are some 64,000 clones, roughly 80% observed once, and the top ten hold roughly 0.95%. The sample comprised memory CD4+ T cells from blood. This chain joins TRBV5-1 and TRBJ2-7; a possible D gene is TRBD2 (6 bases). This receptor was identified in an adult in good health and CMV-seronegative. The CDR3 loop reads CASSQNVGGYEQYF. Written as DNA, the CDR3 is TGCGCCAGCAGCCAAAACGTGGGGGGCTACGAGCAGTACTTC.